The 9 T cell receptor beta chains below all came from one sample that was sequenced in a study of T cell changes during pregnancy in multiple sclerosis. The data were produced by immunoSEQ multiplex PCR, yet TCRdb's version contains in-frame clones alone and is incomplete. The data show roughly 93,000 clones, with around 92% seen just once and more than 2% held by the top ten. Specimen: peripheral blood, collected after pregnancy. These receptors were obtained from a female donor in good health, enrolled as a control in a pregnancy study.

This chain connects TRBV7-3 to TRBJ2-3, with TRBD2 identical over 7 bases. This CDR3 contains 16 residues. Trimming took 5 bases from V and 3 from J; bases not matched to a gene: 11. Germline CDR1 and CDR2: SGHTA and FQGTGA. This chain's CDR3 is CASSPRGPSGTDTQYF. In nucleotides, the CDR3 is TGTGCCAGCAGCCCAAGAGGGCCTAGCGGTACAGATACGCAGTATTTT.

This clone has only a few counts. V is TRBV19 and J is TRBJ2-3; 7 bases are shared with TRBD1. The CDR3 has 14 amino acids. The junction had 3 bases not matched to a gene; V was cut back by 5 bases and J by 1 base. Germline-derived CDR1 and CDR2 are LNHDA and SQIVND (reference sequence). The CDR3 DNA is TGTGCCAGTAGTCCGGGACAGCGCACAGATACGCAGTATTTT. It codes for CASSPGQRTDTQYF.

The chain employs TRBV6-6 and TRBJ2-7; 8 bases fit TRBD1. Germline V CDR1 and CDR2: MNHNY, SVGAGI (reference sequence). The CDR3 length is 14 residues. J gave up 1 base and V 6 bases, and 5 bases lay outside the gene matches. CDR3 sequence reads: CASSQTGGSYEQYF. As DNA, the CDR3 is TGTGCCAGCAGCCAAACAGGGGGGTCCTACGAGCAGTACTTC.

The V and J genes are TRBV19 and TRBJ2-1; 9 bases align to TRBD2. The V gene end was trimmed by 3 bases and the J gene end by 9 bases; junction bases not matched to a gene: 9. The CDR3 has 15 amino acids. Looked up from germline, CDR1 is LNHDA and CDR2 is SQIVND (reference sequence). In DNA, the CDR3 is TGTGCCAGTAGTATGCGGGGGGGCCGTTTGGGTGAGCAGTTCTTC. Translation: CASSMRGGRLGEQFF.

In its sample, this clone was seen a few times. The CDR3 spells CASSASGNTDTQYF. CDR3 in DNA: TGTGCCAGCAGCGCTAGCGGAAACACAGATACGCAGTATTTT. This sequence joins TRBV9 and TRBJ2-3; 7 bases match TRBD2. Germline V gene lookup returns CDR1 SGDLS and CDR2 YYNGEE. The J segment lost 2 bases and the V segment lost 3 bases, leaving 3 bases of the junction unmatched. This CDR3 contains 14 residues.

The rearrangement links TRBV6-1 to TRBJ2-3; 9 bases map to TRBD2. The J segment lost 3 bases and the V segment lost 4 bases, leaving 11 bases of the junction unmatched. The CDR3 sequence is 17 residues long. Germline CDR1 and CDR2: MNHNS and SASEGT. DNA for the CDR3: TGTGCCAGCAGTGGGGCCGGGACTAGCCGTGGTACAGATACGCAGTATTTT. This codes for CASSGAGTSRGTDTQYF.

This clone has a single count. The chain carries TRBV11-2 and TRBJ1-1, with D perhaps matching TRBD1 (5 bases). V gave up 3 bases and J gave up 4 bases, with 9 bases separating them. This CDR3 is 13 amino acids long. Germline V lookup: CDR1 SGHAT, CDR2 FQNNGV. CDR3 loop: CASSLSRGTEAFF. The CDR3 nucleotides read TGTGCCAGCAGCTTGTCAAGGGGCACTGAAGCTTTCTTT.

The chain carries TRBV9 and TRBJ1-4; TRBD1 might be the D (5 bases). V was shortened by 3 bases and J by 0 bases, with 12 bases between the two germline ends. The CDR3 length is 16 residues. Germline CDR1 reads SGDLS; CDR2 reads YYNGEE. Written as DNA, the CDR3 is TGTGCCAGCAGCGCACAGGCCTTTGCAACTAATGAAAAACTGTTTTTT. It codes for CASSAQAFATNEKLFF.

J is TRBJ1-5 and V is TRBV2, with 8 nucleotides matching TRBD1. The germline V gene has CDR1 SNHLY and CDR2 FYNNEI. There are 15 residues in the CDR3. J was trimmed by 4 bases and V by 4 bases; bases with no gene match: 6. The CDR3, as DNA: TGTGCCAGCAGTGGCGGGACAGGTTTTAATCAGCCCCAGCATTTT. Translation: CASSGGTGFNQPQHF.